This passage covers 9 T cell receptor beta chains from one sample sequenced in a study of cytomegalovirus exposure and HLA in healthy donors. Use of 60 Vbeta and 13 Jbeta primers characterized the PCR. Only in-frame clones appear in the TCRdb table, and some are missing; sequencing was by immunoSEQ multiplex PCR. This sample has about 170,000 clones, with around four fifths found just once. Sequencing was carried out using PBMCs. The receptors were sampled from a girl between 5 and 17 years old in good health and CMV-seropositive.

CDR3 sequence reads: CASSLSILTGGYTF. Written as DNA, the CDR3 is TGTGCCAGCAGCTTATCCATCTTAACGGGGGGCTACACCTTC. The gene calls are TRBV13 and TRBJ1-2; D remains unclear. V was pared by 2 bases and J by 8 bases, with 15 bases between. The CDR3 contains 14 residues. Per germline, CDR1 PRHDT and CDR2 FYEKMQ (reference sequence).

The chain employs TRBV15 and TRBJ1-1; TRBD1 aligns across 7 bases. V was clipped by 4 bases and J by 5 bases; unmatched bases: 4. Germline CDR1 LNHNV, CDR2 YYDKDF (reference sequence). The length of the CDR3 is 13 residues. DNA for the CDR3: TGTGCCACCAGCATTCAGGGGGGTACTGAAGCTTTCTTT. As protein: CATSIQGGTEAFF.

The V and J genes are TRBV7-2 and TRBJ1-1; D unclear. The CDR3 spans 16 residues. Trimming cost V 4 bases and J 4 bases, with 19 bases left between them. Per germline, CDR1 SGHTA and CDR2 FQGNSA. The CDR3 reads CASSSSRELSATEAFF. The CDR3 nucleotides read TGTGCCAGCAGCTCGAGCCGGGAACTGAGTGCCACTGAAGCTTTCTTT.

The CDR3 here is CASRSGGSYNEQFF. The CDR3 nucleotides read TGTGCCAGCAGAAGCGGGGGCTCCTACAATGAGCAGTTCTTC. The chain is built from TRBV9 and TRBJ2-1; TRBD2 aligns across 8 bases. Germline values: CDR1 SGDLS, CDR2 YYNGEE. The CDR3 consists of 14 residues. After removal of 5 bases from V and 0 bases from J, the junction contained 1 base not matched to a gene. The variable domain in full, completed from reference TRBV9 and TRBJ2-1, reads DSGVTQTPKHLITATGQRVTLRCSPRSGDLSVYWYQQSLDQGLQFLIQYYNGEERAKGNILERFSAQQFPDLHSELNLSSLELGDSALYFCASRSGGSYNEQFFGPGTRLTVL.

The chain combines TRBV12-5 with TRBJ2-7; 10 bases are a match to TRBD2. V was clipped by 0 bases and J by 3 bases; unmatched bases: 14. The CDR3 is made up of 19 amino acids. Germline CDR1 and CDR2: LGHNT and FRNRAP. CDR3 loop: CASGLVHSGRLAGGYEQYF. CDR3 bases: TGTGCTAGTGGTTTGGTCCACTCAGGCCGTTTAGCGGGGGGCTACGAGCAGTACTTC.

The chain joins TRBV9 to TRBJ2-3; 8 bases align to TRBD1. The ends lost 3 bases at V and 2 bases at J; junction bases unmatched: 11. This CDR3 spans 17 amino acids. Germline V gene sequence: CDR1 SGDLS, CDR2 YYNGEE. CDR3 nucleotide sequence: TGTGCCAGCAGCGCAAATATCGGACAGGGCTCCACAGATACGCAGTATTTT. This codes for CASSANIGQGSTDTQYF.

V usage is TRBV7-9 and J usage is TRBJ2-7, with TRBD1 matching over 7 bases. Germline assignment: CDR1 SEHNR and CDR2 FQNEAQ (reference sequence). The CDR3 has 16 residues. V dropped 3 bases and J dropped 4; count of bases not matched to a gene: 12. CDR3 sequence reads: CASSFNRGPTVYEQYF. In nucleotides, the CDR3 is TGTGCCAGCAGCTTTAACAGGGGCCCCACTGTTTACGAGCAGTACTTC.

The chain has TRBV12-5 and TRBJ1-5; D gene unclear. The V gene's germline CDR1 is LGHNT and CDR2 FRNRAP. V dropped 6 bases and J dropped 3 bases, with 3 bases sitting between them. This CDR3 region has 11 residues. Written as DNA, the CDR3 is TGTGCTAGTGGCTTCAATCAGCCCCAGCATTTT. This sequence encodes CASGFNQPQHF.

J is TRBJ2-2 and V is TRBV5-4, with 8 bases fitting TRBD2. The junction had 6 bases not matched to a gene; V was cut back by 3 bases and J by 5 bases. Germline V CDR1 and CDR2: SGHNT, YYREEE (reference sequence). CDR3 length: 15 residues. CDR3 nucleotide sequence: TGTGCCAGCAGCTCCGGGGGGGCCGGGACCGGGGAGCTGTTTTTT. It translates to CASSSGGAGTGELFF. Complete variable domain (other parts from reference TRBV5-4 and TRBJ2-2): ETGVTQSPTHLIKTRGQQVTLRCSSQSGHNTVSWYQQALGQGPQFIFQYYREEENGRGNFPPRFSGLQFPNYSSELNVNALELDDSALYLCASSSGGAGTGELFFGEGSRLTVL.